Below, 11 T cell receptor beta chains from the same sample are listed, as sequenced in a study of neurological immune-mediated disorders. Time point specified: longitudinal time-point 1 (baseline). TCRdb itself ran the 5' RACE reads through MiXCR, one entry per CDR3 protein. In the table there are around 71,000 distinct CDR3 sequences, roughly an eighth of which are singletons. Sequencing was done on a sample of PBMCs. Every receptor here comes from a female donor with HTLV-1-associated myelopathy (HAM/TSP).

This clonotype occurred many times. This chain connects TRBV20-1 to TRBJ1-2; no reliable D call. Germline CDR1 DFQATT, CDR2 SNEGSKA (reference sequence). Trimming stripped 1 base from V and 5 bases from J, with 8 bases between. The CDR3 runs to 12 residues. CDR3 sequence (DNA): TGCAGTGCTAGAGTGATGGGGTATGGCTACACCTTC. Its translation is CSARVMGYGYTF.

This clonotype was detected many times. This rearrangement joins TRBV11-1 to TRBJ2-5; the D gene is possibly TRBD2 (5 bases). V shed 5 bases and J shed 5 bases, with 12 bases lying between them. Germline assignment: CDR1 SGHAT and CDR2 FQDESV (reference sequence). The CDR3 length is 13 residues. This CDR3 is CASSLGRRETQYF. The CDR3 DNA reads TGTGCCAGCAGCCTTGGACGGAGGGAGACCCAGTACTTC.

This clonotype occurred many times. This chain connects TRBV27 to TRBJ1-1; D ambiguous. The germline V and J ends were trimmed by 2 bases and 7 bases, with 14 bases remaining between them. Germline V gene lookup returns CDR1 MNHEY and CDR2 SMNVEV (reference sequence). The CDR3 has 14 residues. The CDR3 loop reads CASSLNSAGGEAFF. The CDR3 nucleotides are TGTGCCAGCAGTTTAAACTCGGCGGGAGGTGAAGCTTTCTTT.

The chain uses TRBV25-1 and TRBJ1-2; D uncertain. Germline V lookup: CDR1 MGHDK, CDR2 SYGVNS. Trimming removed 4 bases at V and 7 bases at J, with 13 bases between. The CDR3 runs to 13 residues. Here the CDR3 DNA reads TGTGCCAGCAGTGCGACCGGCCCTCTTGGCTACACCTTC. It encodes CASSATGPLGYTF.

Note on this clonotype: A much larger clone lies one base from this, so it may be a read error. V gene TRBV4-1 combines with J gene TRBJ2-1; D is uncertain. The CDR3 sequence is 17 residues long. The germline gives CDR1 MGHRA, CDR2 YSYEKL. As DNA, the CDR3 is TGCGCCAGCAGCCAAGTGGTAGGATTGGGGTCCTACAATGCGCAGTTCTTC. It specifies CASSQVVGLGSYNAQFF.

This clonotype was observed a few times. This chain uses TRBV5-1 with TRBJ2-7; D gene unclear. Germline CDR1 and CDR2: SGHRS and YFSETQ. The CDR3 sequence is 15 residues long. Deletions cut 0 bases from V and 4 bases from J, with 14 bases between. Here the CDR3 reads CASSLDYTESYEQYF. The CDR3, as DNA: TGCGCCAGCAGCTTGGACTACACAGAATCATACGAGCAGTACTTC.

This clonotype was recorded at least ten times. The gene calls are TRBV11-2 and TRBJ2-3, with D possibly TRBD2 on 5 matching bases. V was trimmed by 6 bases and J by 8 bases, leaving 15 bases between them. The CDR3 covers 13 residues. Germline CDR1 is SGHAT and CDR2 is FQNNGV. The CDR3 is CASRTHEGATQYF. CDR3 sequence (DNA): TGTGCCAGCAGGACTCACGAGGGAGCTACGCAGTATTTT.

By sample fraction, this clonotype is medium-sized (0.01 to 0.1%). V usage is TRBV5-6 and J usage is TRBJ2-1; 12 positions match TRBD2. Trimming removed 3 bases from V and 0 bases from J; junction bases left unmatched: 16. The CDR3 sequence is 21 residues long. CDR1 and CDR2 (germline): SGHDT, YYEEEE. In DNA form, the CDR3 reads TGTGCCAGCAGCTCCCCCCTCTGGGGGACTAGCGGGCGTAGCTCCTACAATGAGCAGTTCTTC. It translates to CASSSPLWGTSGRSSYNEQFF.

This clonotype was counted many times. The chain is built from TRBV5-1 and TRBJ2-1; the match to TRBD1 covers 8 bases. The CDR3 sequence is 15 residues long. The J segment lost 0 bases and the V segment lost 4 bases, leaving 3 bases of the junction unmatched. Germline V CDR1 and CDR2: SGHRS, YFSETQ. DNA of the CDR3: TGCGCCAGCAGCATTACAGGGGGCTCCTACAATGAGCAGTTCTTC. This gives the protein CASSITGGSYNEQFF.

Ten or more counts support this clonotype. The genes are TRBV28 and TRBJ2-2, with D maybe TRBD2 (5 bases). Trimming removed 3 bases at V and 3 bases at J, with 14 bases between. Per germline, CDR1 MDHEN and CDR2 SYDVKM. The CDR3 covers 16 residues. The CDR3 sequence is CASSFRTPYDTGELFF. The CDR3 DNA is TGTGCCAGCAGTTTTAGGACTCCCTATGACACCGGGGAGCTGTTTTTT.

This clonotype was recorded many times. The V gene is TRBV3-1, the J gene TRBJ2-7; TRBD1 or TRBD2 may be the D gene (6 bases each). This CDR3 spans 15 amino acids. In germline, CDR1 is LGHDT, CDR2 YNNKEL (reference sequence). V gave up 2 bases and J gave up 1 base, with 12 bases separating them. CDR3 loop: CASSQQDSGSYEQYF. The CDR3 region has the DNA TGTGCCAGCAGCCAACAGGACAGCGGGTCCTACGAGCAGTACTTC.